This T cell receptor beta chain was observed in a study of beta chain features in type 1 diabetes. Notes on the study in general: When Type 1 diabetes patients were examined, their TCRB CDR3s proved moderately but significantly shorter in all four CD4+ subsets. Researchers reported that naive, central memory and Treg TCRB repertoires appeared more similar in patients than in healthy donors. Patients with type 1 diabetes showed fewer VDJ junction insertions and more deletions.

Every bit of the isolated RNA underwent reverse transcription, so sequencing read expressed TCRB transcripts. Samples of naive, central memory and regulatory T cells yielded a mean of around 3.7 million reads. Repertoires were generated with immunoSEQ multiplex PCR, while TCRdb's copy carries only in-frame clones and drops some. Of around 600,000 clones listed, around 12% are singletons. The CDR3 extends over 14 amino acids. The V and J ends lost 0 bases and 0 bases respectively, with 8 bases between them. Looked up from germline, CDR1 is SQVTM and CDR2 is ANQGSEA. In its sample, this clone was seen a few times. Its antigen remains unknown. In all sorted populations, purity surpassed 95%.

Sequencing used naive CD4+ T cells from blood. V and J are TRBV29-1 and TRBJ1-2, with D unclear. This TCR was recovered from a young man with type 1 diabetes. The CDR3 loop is CSVEEQSANYGYTF. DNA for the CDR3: TGCAGCGTTGAAGAACAATCCGCTAACTATGGCTACACCTTC. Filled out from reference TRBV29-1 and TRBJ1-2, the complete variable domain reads SAVISQKPSRDICQRGTSLTIQCQVDSQVTMMFWYRQQPGQSLTLIATANQGSEATYESGFVIDKFPISRPNLTFSTLTVSNMSPEDSSIYLCSVEEQSANYGYTFGSGTRLTVV.